Below, 15 T cell receptor beta chains from the same sample are listed, as sequenced in a study of T cell responses to AZD1222 COVID-19 vaccine. Sequencing used immunoSEQ multiplex PCR; TCRdb keeps in-frame clones, though not all of them. The data show around 170,000 clones, about 86% seen once. This sample comprised peripheral blood, obtained 28 days after the second AZD1222 dose. The source of these receptors is an adult who received the AZD1222 COVID-19 vaccine.

The chain employs TRBV4-1 and TRBJ1-1; weak D call: TRBD1 (5 bases). V lost 1 base and J 3 bases, leaving 15 bases between the germline ends. CDR3 length: 16 residues. Germline CDR1 reads MGHRA; CDR2 reads YSYEKL. The CDR3 sequence: CASSQGEIRGDTEAFF. The CDR3 nucleotides read TGCGCCAGCAGCCAAGGCGAAATCCGAGGGGACACTGAAGCTTTCTTT.

V usage is TRBV6-1 and J usage is TRBJ1-4; a weak D match, TRBD1 (6 bases). CDR1 is MNHNS, CDR2 SASEGT, per germline. Trimming took off 7 bases at V and 8 bases at J, with 20 bases between the two ends. The CDR3 spans 15 residues. The CDR3 loop is CASNPPNGGAEKLFF. In nucleotides, the CDR3 is TGTGCCAGCAATCCGCCCAATGGGGGGGCGGAAAAACTGTTTTTT.

On this clone itself: At the DNA level, this CDR3 is encoded by other sequences in the same sample as well. This chain links TRBV7-3 with TRBJ1-1; D not resolved. The germline CDR1 and CDR2 sequences are SGHTA and FQGTGA. The CDR3 is made up of 14 amino acids. V was cut by 5 bases and J by 2 bases, with 12 bases left in between. Here the CDR3 reads CASSLSGGNTEAFF. The CDR3 DNA sequence: TGTGCCAGCAGCCTATCCGGAGGTAACACTGAAGCTTTCTTT.

The V gene is TRBV24-1, the J gene TRBJ2-3, with 9 bases identical to TRBD2. Germline lookup yields CDR1 KGHDR and CDR2 SFDVKD. The CDR3 is made up of 16 amino acids. J was trimmed by 1 base and V by 3 bases; bases with no gene match: 4. The CDR3 DNA is TGTGCCACCAGTGATGGTAGACTAGCGGGCACAGATACGCAGTATTTT. This codes for CATSDGRLAGTDTQYF.

This chain links TRBV6-5 with TRBJ1-2, with a tentative D call TRBD1 (5 bases). The germline V gene encodes CDR1 MNHEY and CDR2 SVGAGI. Trimming took 5 bases from V and 8 from J, leaving 12 bases between them. This CDR3 comprises 12 residues. The CDR3 DNA is TGTGCCAGCAGTCCGGGACCGCGGGGCTACACCTTC. Amino acids: CASSPGPRGYTF.

The gene calls are TRBV24-1 and TRBJ1-2; 7 bases agree with TRBD1. V lost 10 bases and J lost 3; bases outside the gene matches: 4. This CDR3 is built from 12 residues. Germline V CDR1 and CDR2: KGHDR, SFDVKD. The CDR3 reads CATSGTDYGYTF. The CDR3 nucleotides are TGTGCCACTTCCGGGACAGACTATGGCTACACCTTC.

The sample holds one count of this clone. The V and J genes are TRBV9 and TRBJ2-3, with TRBD2 matching 11 bases. Germline CDR1 is SGDLS and CDR2 is YYNGEE. The length of the CDR3 is 15 residues. Trimming at V came to 0 bases and at J to 8 bases, leaving 5 bases not matched to a gene. The CDR3 DNA follows: TGTGCCAGCAGCGTAGCTAGCGGGGGGCCCGGTACGCAGTATTTT. Amino acids: CASSVASGGPGTQYF. Looking up the rest from reference TRBV9 and TRBJ2-3 gives the full variable domain: DSGVTQTPKHLITATGQRVTLRCSPRSGDLSVYWYQQSLDQGLQFLIQYYNGEERAKGNILERFSAQQFPDLHSELNLSSLELGDSALYFCASSVASGGPGTQYFGPGTRLTVL.

The chain uses TRBV6-1 and TRBJ1-5; D gene unclear. This CDR3 is 13 amino acids long. V was clipped by 1 base and J by 7 bases, with 8 bases between them. Germline V gives CDR1 MNHNS, CDR2 SASEGT. In nucleotides, the CDR3 is TGTGCCAGCAGTGAAGAGGTACGGCAGCCCCAGCATTTT. This gives the protein CASSEEVRQPQHF.

The chain joins TRBV19 to TRBJ1-4; tentatively, D is TRBD1 (5 bases). Germline V gene lookup returns CDR1 LNHDA and CDR2 SQIVND (reference sequence). There are 15 residues in the CDR3. V lost 3 bases, J lost 6 bases, and 14 bases lay in between. CDR3 residues: CASSIRRRGDEKLFF. The CDR3 bases are TGTGCCAGTAGTATCCGACGTAGAGGGGATGAAAAACTGTTTTTT.

The gene calls are TRBV5-6 and TRBJ2-7; D is possibly TRBD1 (6 bases). This CDR3 spans 15 amino acids. V lost 4 bases to trimming and J lost 3 bases, with 17 bases between them. Germline V gene sequence: CDR1 SGHDT, CDR2 YYEEEE. The CDR3 DNA reads as TGTGCCAGCAGCCGTCGGGCCCGACAGGTCTACGAGCAGTACTTC. Translating gives CASSRRARQVYEQYF. Full variable domain (remainder filled in from reference TRBV5-6 and TRBJ2-7): DAGVTQSPTHLIKTRGQQVTLRCSPKSGHDTVSWYQQALGQGPQFIFQYYEEEERQRGNFPDRFSGHQFPNYSSELNVNALLLGDSALYLCASSRRARQVYEQYFGPGTRLTVT.

The chain employs TRBV30 and TRBJ1-4; D uncertain. The V end was cut by 3 bases, the J end by 6 bases, with 11 bases between. The CDR3 contains 13 residues. CDR1 is GTSNPN and CDR2 is SVGIG in the germline V gene (reference sequence). DNA of the CDR3: TGTGCCTGGAGGGGTCAGGAGTATGAAAAACTGTTTTTT. It is translated as CAWRGQEYEKLFF.

The chain is built from TRBV6-5 and TRBJ1-2; D perhaps matches TRBD1 (5 bases). CDR1 and CDR2 from the germline V gene are MNHEY and SVGAGI. With 4 bases removed from V and 7 bases from J, the gap between germline ends came to 16 bases. This CDR3 contains 14 residues. The CDR3 DNA follows: TGTGCCAGCAGTTCAGACCCCCAGGGATTTGGCTACACCTTC. This codes for CASSSDPQGFGYTF.

The V gene is TRBV2, the J gene TRBJ1-1, with unresolved D. Trimming took off 2 bases at V and 0 bases at J, with 7 bases between the two ends. Germline V gives CDR1 SNHLY, CDR2 FYNNEI. This CDR3 has 14 residues. The CDR3 region is CASSEQGLNTEAFF. CDR3 in DNA: TGTGCCAGCAGTGAACAAGGGCTGAACACTGAAGCTTTCTTT.

The chain joins TRBV5-6 to TRBJ1-2; 10 positions agree with TRBD1. V shed 6 bases and J 8 bases; nucleotides not matched to a gene: 13. CDR3 length: 15 residues. The germline V gene has CDR1 SGHDT and CDR2 YYEEEE. In DNA, the CDR3 is TGTGCCAGCATCCTCAGACAGGGGGCTGTAGGGGGCTACACCTTC. Protein: CASILRQGAVGGYTF.

The genes are TRBV20-1 and TRBJ1-6, with a tentative D call TRBD1 (6 bases). CDR3 length equals 17 residues. Between the trimmed V and J ends, which lost 3 bases and 0 bases, there was a span of 15 bases. Germline V CDR1 and CDR2: DFQATT, SNEGSKA (reference sequence). The chain's CDR3 is CSASSRDTGSYNSPLHF. The CDR3 DNA is TGCAGTGCTAGTAGCAGGGACACAGGCTCCTATAATTCACCCCTCCACTTT.